Listed below are T cell receptor beta chains from one sample, sequenced in a study of OX40 agonist ivuxolimab in advanced cancers. Method: immunoSEQ multiplex PCR; TCRdb's copy keeps in-frame clones and lacks some. The sample has about 82,000 clones, more than 90% seen once. The input for sequencing was CD4+ or CD8+ T cells sorted from blood, taken in a trial of the OX40 agonist ivuxolimab. These receptors were taken from an adult with an advanced solid tumor such as melanoma, head and neck, liver or kidney cancer. Each CDR3 is given with its conserved first and last residue. Fields, in order: D gene, V gene, J gene, clone size, CDR3 protein, CDR3 DNA. A D gene is named only where the DNA matches it firmly. Clone size is stated in some rows and not others, as once, few, many or a class when expanded.

D: .
V: TRBV19
J: TRBJ1-2
size: once
CDR3: CASIRSAGYGYTF
DNA: TGTGCCAGTATTCGGTCGGCGGGGTATGGCTACACCTTC

D: TRBD2
V: TRBV6-1
J: TRBJ2-1
size: .
CDR3: CASSPRGSGNNEQFF
DNA: TGTGCCAGCAGTCCCCGGGGTAGCGGGAATAATGAGCAGTTCTTC

D: TRBD2
V: TRBV11-3
J: TRBJ2-1
size: .
CDR3: CASSFERDLSYNEQFF
DNA: TGTGCCAGCAGCTTCGAGCGGGACCTCTCCTACAATGAGCAGTTCTTC

D: .
V: TRBV5-6
J: TRBJ2-1
size: .
CDR3: CASSSEGGPAPYNEQFF
DNA: TGTGCCAGCAGCTCCGAGGGTGGGCCGGCCCCCTACAATGAGCAGTTCTTC

D: TRBD2
V: TRBV29-1
J: TRBJ2-2
size: .
CDR3: CSVVLSSGRASTGELFF
DNA: TGCAGCGTTGTCTTGTCTAGCGGGAGGGCCTCCACCGGGGAGCTGTTTTTT

D: .
V: TRBV5-4
J: TRBJ2-7
size: .
CDR3: CASSTGQRADEQYF
DNA: TGTGCCAGCAGCACGGGACAGCGGGCGGACGAGCAGTACTTC

D: .
V: TRBV30
J: TRBJ2-5
size: .
CDR3: CAWSVMIQETQYF
DNA: TGTGCCTGGAGTGTCATGATCCAAGAGACCCAGTACTTC

D: TRBD1
V: TRBV6-5
J: TRBJ1-1
size: .
CDR3: CASSYRRGGGTEAFF
DNA: TGTGCCAGCAGTTACCGCAGGGGGGGAGGCACTGAAGCTTTCTTT

D: .
V: TRBV9
J: TRBJ1-1
size: .
CDR3: CASSATGTTSEAFF
DNA: TGTGCCAGCAGCGCAACAGGGACAACATCTGAAGCTTTCTTT

D: TRBD2
V: TRBV7-9
J: TRBJ2-3
size: .
CDR3: CASSLRAGNTDTQYF
DNA: TGTGCCAGCAGCTTACGAGCGGGAAACACAGATACGCAGTATTTT

D: .
V: TRBV6-6
J: TRBJ2-7
size: .
CDR3: CASSTPRPPYEQYF
DNA: TGTGCCAGCAGTACCCCCAGGCCACCCTACGAGCAGTACTTC

D: .
V: TRBV6-5
J: TRBJ1-2
size: once
CDR3: CASSYSPPDPYGYTF
DNA: TGTGCCAGCAGTTACTCCCCCCCAGACCCCTATGGCTACACCTTC

D: .
V: TRBV30
J: TRBJ2-3
size: .
CDR3: CAWESIGNTDTQYF
DNA: TGTGCCTGGGAGTCGATCGGGAATACAGATACGCAGTATTTT

D: TRBD2
V: TRBV4-1
J: TRBJ2-1
size: .
CDR3: CASSSRGDEQFF
DNA: TGCGCCAGCAGCTCACGGGGGGATGAGCAGTTCTTC

D: TRBD2
V: TRBV11-1
J: TRBJ2-7
size: once
CDR3: CASSFTSGSPYEQYF
DNA: TGTGCCAGCAGCTTCACTAGCGGGAGTCCCTACGAGCAGTACTTC

D: TRBD2
V: TRBV5-4
J: TRBJ2-2
size: .
CDR3: CASSLRLANTGELFF
DNA: TGTGCCAGCAGCTTACGACTAGCAAACACCGGGGAGCTGTTTTTT

D: .
V: TRBV7-9
J: TRBJ2-3
size: .
CDR3: CASSFYGLASTDTQYF
DNA: TGTGCCAGCAGCTTTTACGGTCTAGCGAGCACAGATACGCAGTATTTT

D: TRBD1
V: TRBV5-4
J: TRBJ2-2
size: .
CDR3: CASSLGQGGNTGELFF
DNA: TGTGCCAGCAGCTTGGGACAGGGGGGGAACACCGGGGAGCTGTTTTTT

D: .
V: TRBV5-1
J: TRBJ2-7
size: .
CDR3: CASSYWDSPQEQYF
DNA: TGCGCCAGCAGCTACTGGGACTCCCCTCAGGAGCAGTACTTC

D: .
V: TRBV6-5
J: TRBJ2-5
size: few
CDR3: CASRFLQGNQETQYF
DNA: TGTGCCAGCAGATTTCTTCAGGGGAACCAAGAGACCCAGTACTTC

D: .
V: TRBV6-5
J: TRBJ2-7
size: .
CDR3: CASSSRTGTVLYEQYF
DNA: TGTGCCAGCAGTTCACGCACCGGGACCGTTCTATACGAGCAGTACTTC

D: .
V: TRBV7-9
J: TRBJ2-7
size: .
CDR3: CASSLSGYEQYF
DNA: TGTGCCAGCAGCTTAAGCGGCTACGAGCAGTACTTC

D: .
V: TRBV19
J: TRBJ1-1
size: .
CDR3: CASSMAVGAFF
DNA: TGTGCCAGTAGTATGGCCGTAGGGGCTTTCTTT

D: TRBD1
V: TRBV7-9
J: TRBJ1-2
size: .
CDR3: CASTSRDSYGYTF
DNA: TGTGCCAGCACCTCTCGGGACAGCTATGGCTACACCTTC

D: .
V: TRBV18
J: TRBJ2-3
size: .
CDR3: CASSPKGVTGATDTQYF
DNA: TGTGCCAGCTCACCAAAGGGAGTCACCGGGGCTACAGATACGCAGTATTTT

D: .
V: TRBV7-3
J: TRBJ2-3
size: .
CDR3: CASSRGPDGADTQYF
DNA: TGTGCCAGCAGCCGTGGGCCCGATGGAGCAGATACGCAGTATTTT

D: TRBD2
V: TRBV5-1
J: TRBJ2-5
size: .
CDR3: CASSSTSGQETQYF
DNA: TGCGCCAGCAGCTCGACTAGCGGCCAAGAGACCCAGTACTTC

D: TRBD2
V: TRBV28
J: TRBJ2-6
size: .
CDR3: CASSGGGAPGANVLTF
DNA: TGTGCCAGCAGTGGCGGGGGGGCTCCCGGGGCCAACGTCCTGACTTTC

D: TRBD2
V: TRBV19
J: TRBJ2-5
size: .
CDR3: CASSRAAAGGETQYF
DNA: TGTGCCAGTAGTAGGGCGGCCGCGGGGGGGGAGACCCAGTACTTC

D: .
V: TRBV6-5
J: TRBJ1-2
size: .
CDR3: CASSQSSYGYTF
DNA: TGTGCCAGCAGCCAGTCCTCCTATGGCTACACCTTC

D: TRBD1
V: TRBV11-2
J: TRBJ2-7
size: once
CDR3: CASSLRGLGEQYF
DNA: TGTGCCAGCAGCTTAAGGGGGCTGGGCGAGCAGTACTTC

D: .
V: TRBV5-4
J: TRBJ1-5
size: .
CDR3: CASSLPNQPQHF
DNA: TGTGCCAGCAGTCTCCCGAATCAGCCCCAGCATTTT

D: TRBD1
V: TRBV5-5
J: TRBJ1-4
size: .
CDR3: CASRPGQGAEKLFF
DNA: TGTGCCAGCAGGCCGGGACAGGGGGCGGAAAAACTGTTTTTT

D: .
V: TRBV30
J: TRBJ2-3
size: .
CDR3: CALGRQSDTQYF
DNA: TGTGCCTTAGGAAGACAGTCAGATACGCAGTATTTT

D: TRBD1
V: TRBV5-5
J: TRBJ1-2
size: .
CDR3: CASSLTPYRGDYGYTF
DNA: TGTGCCAGCAGCTTGACCCCTTACAGGGGGGACTATGGCTACACCTTC

D: .
V: TRBV21-1
J: TRBJ2-1
size: .
CDR3: CASSKVGSGSSYNEQFF
DNA: .

D: .
V: TRBV18
J: TRBJ2-5
size: .
CDR3: CASSPVSQETQYF
DNA: TGTGCCAGCTCACCAGTCAGCCAAGAGACCCAGTACTTC

D: TRBD2
V: TRBV18
J: TRBJ2-5
size: .
CDR3: CASSPLAGGPQETQYF
DNA: TGTGCCAGCTCACCCCTAGCGGGAGGGCCCCAAGAGACCCAGTACTTC

D: TRBD2
V: TRBV19
J: TRBJ2-7
size: .
CDR3: CASSIRTSGSETYEQYF
DNA: TGTGCCAGTAGTATAAGGACTAGCGGGAGCGAGACCTACGAGCAGTACTTC

D: .
V: TRBV2
J: TRBJ2-5
size: once
CDR3: CASSETETQYF
DNA: TGTGCCAGCAGTGAAACAGAGACCCAGTACTTC

D: TRBD1
V: TRBV5-1
J: TRBJ1-2
size: .
CDR3: CASSPGQGLDGYTF
DNA: TGCGCCAGCAGCCCAGGACAGGGACTGGATGGCTACACCTTC

D: .
V: TRBV9
J: TRBJ2-5
size: .
CDR3: CASSLGAGRETQYF
DNA: TGTGCCAGCAGCCTAGGGGCAGGGAGGGAGACCCAGTACTTC

D: TRBD2
V: TRBV19
J: TRBJ2-2
size: .
CDR3: CASKVLAGGAGELFF
DNA: TGTGCCAGTAAGGTCCTAGCGGGAGGGGCCGGGGAGCTGTTTTTT

D: .
V: TRBV28
J: TRBJ2-7
size: .
CDR3: CASSPQSRTNEYF
DNA: TGTGCCAGCAGCCCTCAGTCCCGGACGAACGAGTACTTC

D: TRBD1
V: TRBV11-2
J: TRBJ2-2
size: .
CDR3: CASSRDRVTGELFF
DNA: TGTGCCAGCAGCCGGGACAGGGTGACCGGGGAGCTGTTTTTT

D: TRBD1
V: TRBV6-5
J: TRBJ2-1
size: .
CDR3: CASSPGTGDNNEQFF
DNA: TGTGCCAGCAGCCCCGGGACAGGGGATAACAATGAGCAGTTCTTC

D: .
V: TRBV21-1
J: TRBJ2-5
size: .
CDR3: CASSKEKQGRETQYF
DNA: TGTGCCAGCAGCAAAGAAAAACAGGGCCGAGAGACCCAGTACTTC

D: .
V: TRBV6-5
J: TRBJ1-2
size: .
CDR3: CASSPGSYGYTF
DNA: TGTGCCAGCAGTCCAGGATCCTATGGCTACACCTTC